This TCR beta chain was captured in a study of cytomegalovirus exposure and HLA in healthy donors (dated by TCRdb to the late 2010s). Study-wide context: An earlier analysis of more than 550 of the donors reported around 280 Gb of sequence data and around 100 million unique TCR beta sequences obtained from roughly 180 million T cells. An early release covering roughly 640 HLA-typed donors comprised about 290 gigabases of sequencing data and 85 million to 100 million unique TCR sequences. Of the approximately 400 genotyped donors, more than 75% were placed in the genetic ancestry cluster associated with self-reported Caucasian donors. The study was designed to test whether signatures of past pathogen exposure could be identified by cataloging public T cell receptors. Using immunosequencing, the study profiled T cell repertoires from 666 subjects and related those repertoires to cytomegalovirus serostatus. Besides the first cohort of approximately 710 subjects, a separate validation cohort made up of roughly 120 different subjects was used. High-throughput TCR immunosequencing, statistical association of individual TCRs with disease status, and machine learning were combined to predict cytomegalovirus infection status. In a later analysis, previously published TCR beta repertoires from hundreds of donors were re-analyzed and high-resolution HLA genotyping was added so that TCR occurrence patterns could be studied. In the later analysis, no new phenotypic data were used to find candidate immune exposures; instead, reliance was placed on TCR beta sequences and their occurrence across donors. To decide whether each TCR beta V gene segment behaved as functional or pseudogenic, an earlier analysis of some 540 of the donors relied on high-throughput TCR beta sequencing. Donor age, sex, ethnicity and CMV serostatus were compiled together with the repertoire data. A later genetic analysis took genome-wide SNP genotypes for about 65% of the 666 donors and used that subset as a discovery cohort. All discovery cohort repertoires had been generated using a single sequencing platform. HLA typing covered class I and class II loci at four-digit resolution. Typing coverage differed by locus: A, B, C, DRB1 and DQB1 were typed in roughly 620-640 donors, DQA1 in about 500, DPA1 in 600 to 610, and DPB1 in 450 to 480. Roughly five DR-DQ haplotypes were treated as single units for association and clustering because of strong linkage in the cohort. Among around 400 genotyped donors of the cohort, an average of about 220,000 unique TCR beta nucleotide sequences was sequenced per donor, of which about 18% were non-productive.

The germline V gene yields SGDLS for CDR1 and YYNGEE for CDR2. Measured from the cysteine to the phenylalanine, the CDR3 is 13 residues long. Only CDR3 DNA is held: 39 bases, read in frame from base 1. V drops 0 bases and J drops 5 bases, leaving 6 bases in between. Receptors were amplified or captured by the immunoSEQ multiplex PCR assay. The multiplex PCR relied on a mix of 60 forward primers for TCR Vbeta segments and 13 reverse primers for TCR Jbeta segments. Amplification of the CDR3 region of rearranged TCR beta genes was performed with a multiplex PCR assay on genomic DNA. On the Illumina HiSeq System, the amplified TCR beta libraries were sequenced as 87-base-pair reads. Per the authors' processing: A later analysis counted some 80 million unique TCR beta chains across the 650 to 800 repertoires, and some 12 million of these chains were shared by at least two donors. Raw reads were error-corrected and collapsed into unique sequences by a nearest-neighbor algorithm in which closely related sequences were merged to remove PCR and sequencing errors. To assign V, D and J gene segments, CDR3 sequences were aligned to IMGT reference sequences. For a sequence to be retained, a match of at least six nucleotides was required to both a V gene segment and a J gene segment. Rearrangements were classified as productive when the CDR3 lacked stop codons and remained in frame with V and J, and all other rearrangements were classified as non-productive. Following IMGT convention, CDR3 was defined as the stretch from the second conserved V-encoded cysteine up to the conserved J-encoded phenylalanine. The earlier analysis of 587 of the donors excluded sequences that lacked an unambiguous match to a single V gene segment. An earlier analysis of around 600 of the donors classified V segments as functional when productive rearrangements were above 56.7% and as segregating when the standard deviation between donors was above 5%. A statistical classification framework was built for diagnosing cytomegalovirus status from the catalog of TCR beta chain sequences. In a later analysis, TCR nucleotide sequences were compared against IMGT/GENE-DB human TR gene sequences so that V and J genes could be assigned. Using the TCRdist pipeline, a later analysis assigned CDR3 sequences along with most-parsimonious VDJ recombination scenarios. A later analysis defined each TCR beta chain by its CDR3 amino acid sequence plus V-gene family, and excluded reads lacking a unique V-gene family. As a way to deal with suspected cross-contamination and a sequencing artifact, a later analysis dropped approximately 570 nucleotide sequences that were highly shared and had low generation probability. In a later analysis, a clonal expansion index for each public chain was calculated from normalized within-repertoire ranks of inferred template counts. In a later analysis, generation probabilities were computed using a VDJ recombination model fitted to out-of-frame rearrangements, and the results were checked against IGoR. A later analysis scored TCR-TCR, TCR-HLA and TCR-CMV co-occurrence with hypergeometric tests, applying a repertoire-size bias correction to TCR pairs. To estimate false discovery rates, a later analysis permuted the HLA or CMV assignments 20 times. In a later analysis, co-occurring TCRs were grouped with DBSCAN, and TCRdist sequence similarity was added when clustering was performed within HLA-allele-positive subsets. Repertoires with fewer than 30,000 or more than 120,000 public chains, plus five repertoires with anomalous nucleotide sharing, were excluded from co-occurrence clustering. TCRdb retrieved this table from immuneACCESS and kept in-frame rearrangements only. Not all clones are present; in checked studies, unresolved V genes account for under half, and no reason is known for the remainder. D and trimming were read from the DNA, whereas the V and J calls and clone size are those reported in that table. The sample's table covers roughly 80,000 clones. 5.5% to 6.5% of the sample goes to the ten largest clones.

The cohort was made up of 500 to 800 healthy bone marrow donors. At the time of sampling, every cohort member was nominally healthy, though immune exposures that went unrecorded were likely present. The donor tested CMV seropositive, placing the donor among the approximately 310 seropositive members of the cohort. A peripheral blood sample was collected from each donor, and TCR beta sequencing was performed on peripheral blood mononuclear cells. Genomic DNA extraction from the blood cell samples was performed with the Qiagen DNeasy Blood Extraction Kit. The investigation overall reported the following: A later analysis found that HLA-associated TCR beta chains were more clonally expanded and had lower generation probabilities than equally common non-associated chains. Strong co-occurrence of HLA alleles, especially DR and DQ, made assigning TCR associations to individual alleles difficult. While some public TCRs were present in many individuals, most TCR sequences turned up only very rarely across donors. Linkage disequilibrium might explain the correlated functional status among segregating V segments, but an unknown experimental factor could not be ruled out. Because some donors lacked HLA typing at each locus, the association tests relied only on the typed subset. A cluster of highly shared sequence variants was judged likely to be a technical artifact of the sequencing pipeline. Roughly uniform sequencing depth across donors was assumed in presence/absence analyses, although this assumption may not hold. A later analysis reported that several top co-occurrence clusters appeared linked to parvovirus B19, influenza, CMV and Epstein-Barr virus. In both the original and validation cohorts, the classifier was reported to diagnose cytomegalovirus status with high specificity and sensitivity. In an earlier analysis of about 540 of the donors, most TCR beta V segments were observed in productive rearrangements about 87% or about 30% of the time, broadly matching IMGT annotations. In a later analysis, most CMV-associated TCR beta chains were found to appear HLA-restricted, with HLA associations seemingly driven largely by CMV exposure. V-gene and J-gene trimming of TCR beta chains was associated with a missense DCLRE1C variant in a later genetic analysis, and the association was replicated in an independent cohort. The authors suggested that the approach could potentially be generalized to other disease states and immunological phenotypes. In a later analysis, the rate of TCR association differed among HLA loci, with DRB1 alleles having the most associated TCRs and HLA-C alleles having the fewest. A further reported finding was that TCR beta sequences accurately predicted the HLA-A and HLA-B alleles for most subjects in the first cohort. Three of the identified cytomegalovirus-associated TCR beta chains were confirmed in vitro to be specific for cytomegalovirus antigens. According to a later genetic analysis, donors in an Asian-associated ancestry cluster had fewer N-insertions in productive TCRs than the approximately 710-donor mean. This cohort had only TCR beta chains sequenced, and the lack of alpha or paired-chain data limited which features could be detected. In the study, roughly 160 TCR beta chains were listed as associated with cytomegalovirus. For the cohort, immune exposure information was limited to CMV serostatus. At a false discovery rate of 0.05, a later analysis linked roughly 17,000 TCR beta sequences to specific HLA alleles. Some IMGT-functional V segments, including TRBV6-2 and TRBV6-3, could not be distinguished by the 87-base-pair reads and were therefore excluded. The earlier analysis of a few hundred of the donors excluded approximately 15 rarely observed V segments, including chromosome 9 orphons, because counts were too low.

About this clone itself: Its cognate antigen has yet to be identified.

The sequencing sample was made of PBMCs. This TCR was sampled from a girl under 18 in good health and CMV-seropositive. The rearrangement combines TRBV9 with TRBJ2-1; the D gene is not confidently resolved. The CDR3 sequence is CASSVAGHNEQFF. The DNA sequence is as follows: TGTGCCAGCAGCGTAGCGGGTCACAATGAGCAGTTCTTC.